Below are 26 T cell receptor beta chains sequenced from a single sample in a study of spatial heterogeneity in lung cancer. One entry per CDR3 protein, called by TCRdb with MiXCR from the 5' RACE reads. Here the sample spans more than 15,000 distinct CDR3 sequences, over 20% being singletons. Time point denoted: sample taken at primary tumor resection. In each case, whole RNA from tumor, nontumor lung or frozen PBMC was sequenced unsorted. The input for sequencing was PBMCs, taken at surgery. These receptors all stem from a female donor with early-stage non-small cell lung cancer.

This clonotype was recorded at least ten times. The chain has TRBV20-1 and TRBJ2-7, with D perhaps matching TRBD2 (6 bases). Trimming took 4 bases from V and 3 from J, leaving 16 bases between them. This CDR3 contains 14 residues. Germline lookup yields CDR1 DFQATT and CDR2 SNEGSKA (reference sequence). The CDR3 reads CSATPLVRDYEQYF. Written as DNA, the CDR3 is TGCAGTGCTACCCCTCTCGTGCGGGACTACGAGCAGTACTTC.

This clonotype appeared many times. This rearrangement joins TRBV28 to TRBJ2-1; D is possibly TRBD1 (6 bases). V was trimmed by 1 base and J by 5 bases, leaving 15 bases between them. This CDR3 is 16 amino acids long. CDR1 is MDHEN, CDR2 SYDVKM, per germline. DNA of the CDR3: TGTGCCAGCAGTTTATTACAGGGAGTCACACACAATGAGCAGTTCTTC. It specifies CASSLLQGVTHNEQFF.

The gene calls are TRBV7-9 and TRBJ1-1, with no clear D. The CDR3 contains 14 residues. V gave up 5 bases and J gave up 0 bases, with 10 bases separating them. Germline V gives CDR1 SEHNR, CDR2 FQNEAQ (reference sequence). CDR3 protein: CASSPTLLNTEAFF. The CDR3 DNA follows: TGTGCCAGCAGCCCCACCCTATTGAACACTGAAGCTTTCTTT.

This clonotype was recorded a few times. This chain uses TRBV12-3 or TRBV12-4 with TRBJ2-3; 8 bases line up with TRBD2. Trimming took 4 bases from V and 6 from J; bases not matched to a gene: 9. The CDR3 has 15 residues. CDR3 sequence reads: CASSSPGLGADTQYF. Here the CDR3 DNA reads TGTGCCAGCAGTTCTCCGGGACTAGGGGCTGATACGCAGTATTTT.

The CDR3 DNA reads as TGTGCCAGCACCCACAGTAGCGGCGAGCAGTACTTC. It is translated as CASTHSSGEQYF. The V call is TRBV7-9, the J call TRBJ2-7; perhaps TRBD2 as D (6 bases). Trimming cost V 7 bases and J 6 bases, with 13 bases left between them. The CDR3 contains 12 residues. Germline V gives CDR1 SEHNR, CDR2 FQNEAQ (reference sequence).

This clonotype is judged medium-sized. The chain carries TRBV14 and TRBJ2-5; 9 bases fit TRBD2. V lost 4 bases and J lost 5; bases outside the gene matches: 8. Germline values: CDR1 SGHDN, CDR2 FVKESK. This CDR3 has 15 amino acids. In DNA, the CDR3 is TGTGCCAGCAGCCGAGCCGGGACTAGCATGGAGACCCAGTACTTC. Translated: CASSRAGTSMETQYF.

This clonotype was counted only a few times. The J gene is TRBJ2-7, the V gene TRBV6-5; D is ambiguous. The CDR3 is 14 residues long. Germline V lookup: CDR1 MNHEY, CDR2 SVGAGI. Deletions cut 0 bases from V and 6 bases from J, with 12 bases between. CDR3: CASSYSEPDGEQYF. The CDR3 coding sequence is TGTGCCAGCAGTTACTCGGAGCCGGATGGCGAGCAGTACTTC.

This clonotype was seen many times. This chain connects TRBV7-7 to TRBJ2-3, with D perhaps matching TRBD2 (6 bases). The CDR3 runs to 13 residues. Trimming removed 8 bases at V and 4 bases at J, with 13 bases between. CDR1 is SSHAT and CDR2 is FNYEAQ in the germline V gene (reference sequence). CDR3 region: CASATGVADTQYF. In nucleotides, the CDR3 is TGTGCCAGCGCGACGGGGGTCGCAGATACGCAGTATTTT.

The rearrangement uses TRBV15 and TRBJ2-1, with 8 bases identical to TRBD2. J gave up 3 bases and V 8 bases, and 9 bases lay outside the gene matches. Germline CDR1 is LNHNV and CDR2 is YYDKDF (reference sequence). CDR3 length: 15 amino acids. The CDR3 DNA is TGTGCCACCTCCAGACGGGGGGGACTCTACAATGAGCAGTTCTTC. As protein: CATSRRGGLYNEQFF.

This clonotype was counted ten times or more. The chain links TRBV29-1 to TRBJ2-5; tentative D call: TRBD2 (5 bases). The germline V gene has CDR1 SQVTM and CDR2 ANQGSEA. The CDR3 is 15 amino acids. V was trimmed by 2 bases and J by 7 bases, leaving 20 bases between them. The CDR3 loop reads CSVEPRAGSPGTQYF. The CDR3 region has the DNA TGCAGCGTTGAACCGAGGGCCGGATCGCCGGGGACCCAGTACTTC.

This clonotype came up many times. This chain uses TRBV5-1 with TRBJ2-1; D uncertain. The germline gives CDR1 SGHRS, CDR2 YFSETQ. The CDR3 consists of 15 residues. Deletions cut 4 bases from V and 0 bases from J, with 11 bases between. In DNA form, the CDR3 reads TGCGCCAGCAGCCTAACTCAAAGCTCCTACAATGAGCAGTTCTTC. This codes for CASSLTQSSYNEQFF.

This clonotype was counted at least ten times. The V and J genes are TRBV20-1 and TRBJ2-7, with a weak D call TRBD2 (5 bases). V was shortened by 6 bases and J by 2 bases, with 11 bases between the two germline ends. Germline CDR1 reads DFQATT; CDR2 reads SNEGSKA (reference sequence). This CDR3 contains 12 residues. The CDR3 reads CSASLAAYEQYF. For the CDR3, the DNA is TGCAGTGCCAGTCTAGCAGCCTACGAGCAGTACTTC.

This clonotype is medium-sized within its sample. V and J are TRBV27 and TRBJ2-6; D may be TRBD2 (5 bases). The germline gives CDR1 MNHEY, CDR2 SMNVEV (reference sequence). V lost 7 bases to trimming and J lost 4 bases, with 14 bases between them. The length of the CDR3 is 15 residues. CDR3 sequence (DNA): TGTGCCAGCACCCCTGCGGGTTCGGGGGCCAACGTCCTGACTTTC. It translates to CASTPAGSGANVLTF.

CDR3 sequence reads: CASSLSSDRKAFF. CDR3 bases: TGTGCCAGCTCACTCTCCTCGGACAGGAAAGCTTTCTTT. The chain recombines TRBV18 with TRBJ1-1; the match to TRBD1 covers 7 bases. J lost 9 bases, V lost 4 bases, and 8 bases had no gene match. The CDR3 loop spans 13 amino acids. The V gene's germline CDR1 is KGHSH and CDR2 LQKENI.

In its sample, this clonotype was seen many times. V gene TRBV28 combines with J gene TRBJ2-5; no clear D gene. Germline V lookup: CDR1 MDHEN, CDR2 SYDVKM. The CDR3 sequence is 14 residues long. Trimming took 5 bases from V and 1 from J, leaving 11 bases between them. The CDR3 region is CASSLRFRQETQYF. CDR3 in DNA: TGTGCCAGCAGTCTTCGTTTTCGCCAAGAGACCCAGTACTTC.

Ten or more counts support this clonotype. The CDR3 loop is CASSSGRGWSTDTQYF. The CDR3 region has the DNA TGTGCCAGCAGCTCCGGGAGGGGGTGGAGCACAGATACGCAGTATTTT. This chain joins TRBV7-2 and TRBJ2-3; TRBD2 aligns across 8 bases. Losses at the gene ends were 4 bases for V and 0 bases for J; bases not matched to a gene: 6. CDR1 is SGHTA, CDR2 FQGNSA, per germline. This CDR3 has 16 amino acids. Drawing the rest from reference TRBV7-2 and TRBJ2-3, the complete variable domain is GAGVSQSPSNKVTEKGKDVELRCDPISGHTALYWYRQSLGQGLEFLIYFQGNSAPDKSGLPSDRFSAERTGGSVSTLTIQRTQQEDSAVYLCASSSGRGWSTDTQYFGPGTRLTVL.

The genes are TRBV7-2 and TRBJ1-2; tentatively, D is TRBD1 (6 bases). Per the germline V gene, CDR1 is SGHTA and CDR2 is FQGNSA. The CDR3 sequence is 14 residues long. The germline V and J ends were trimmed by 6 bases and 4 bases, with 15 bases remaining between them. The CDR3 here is CASSNHQGIYGYTF. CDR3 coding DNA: TGTGCCAGCAGTAACCACCAGGGGATCTATGGCTACACCTTC.

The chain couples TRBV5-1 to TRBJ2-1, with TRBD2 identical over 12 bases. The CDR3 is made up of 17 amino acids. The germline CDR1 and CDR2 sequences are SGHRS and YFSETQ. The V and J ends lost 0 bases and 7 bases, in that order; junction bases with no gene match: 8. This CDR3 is CASSLEGTSGRGNEQFF. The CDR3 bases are TGCGCCAGCAGCTTGGAGGGGACTAGCGGGCGGGGGAATGAGCAGTTCTTC.

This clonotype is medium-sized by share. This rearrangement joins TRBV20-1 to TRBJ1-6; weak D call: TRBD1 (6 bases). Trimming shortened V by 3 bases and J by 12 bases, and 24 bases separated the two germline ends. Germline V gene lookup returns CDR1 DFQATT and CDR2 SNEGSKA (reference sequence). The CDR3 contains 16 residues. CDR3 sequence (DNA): TGCAGTGCTAGTAGGGGATCGATACAGGGAGGCGGACCCCTCCACTTT. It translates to CSASRGSIQGGGPLHF.

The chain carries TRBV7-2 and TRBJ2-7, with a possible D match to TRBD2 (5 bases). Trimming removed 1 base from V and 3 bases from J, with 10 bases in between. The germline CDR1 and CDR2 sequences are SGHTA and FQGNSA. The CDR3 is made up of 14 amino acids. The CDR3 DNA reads TGTGCCAGCAGCTTAGGACCAGGACTCTACGAGCAGTACTTC. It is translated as CASSLGPGLYEQYF.

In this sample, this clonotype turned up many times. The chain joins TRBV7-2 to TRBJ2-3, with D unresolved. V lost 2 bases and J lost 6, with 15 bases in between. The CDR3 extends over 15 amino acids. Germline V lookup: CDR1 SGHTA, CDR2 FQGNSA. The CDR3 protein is CASSLSHGSVDTQYF. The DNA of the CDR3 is TGTGCCAGCAGCTTAAGTCATGGTTCCGTGGATACGCAGTATTTT.

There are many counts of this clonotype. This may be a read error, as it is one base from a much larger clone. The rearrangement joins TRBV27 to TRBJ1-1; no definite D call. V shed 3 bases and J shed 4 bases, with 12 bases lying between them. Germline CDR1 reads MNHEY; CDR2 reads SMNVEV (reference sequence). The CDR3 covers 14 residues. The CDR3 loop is CASSFDPGGTEAFF. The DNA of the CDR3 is TGTGCCAGCAGTTTCGACCCTGGCGGCACTGAAGCTTTCTTT.

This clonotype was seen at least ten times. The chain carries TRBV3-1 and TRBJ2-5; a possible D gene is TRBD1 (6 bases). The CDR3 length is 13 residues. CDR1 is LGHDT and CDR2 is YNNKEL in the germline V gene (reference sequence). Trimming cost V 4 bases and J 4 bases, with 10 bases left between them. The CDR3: CASSLGQLETQYF. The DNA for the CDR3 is TGTGCCAGCAGCCTAGGACAGCTAGAGACCCAGTACTTC.

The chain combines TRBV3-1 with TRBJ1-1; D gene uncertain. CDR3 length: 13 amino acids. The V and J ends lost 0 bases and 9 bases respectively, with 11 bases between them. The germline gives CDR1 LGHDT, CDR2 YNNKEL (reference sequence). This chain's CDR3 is CASSQDRGNKAFF. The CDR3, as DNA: TGTGCCAGCAGCCAAGATCGAGGAAACAAAGCTTTCTTT. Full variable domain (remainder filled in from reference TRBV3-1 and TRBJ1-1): DTAVSQTPKYLVTQMGNDKSIKCEQNLGHDTMYWYKQDSKKFLKIMFSYNNKELIINETVPNRFSPKSPDKAHLNLHINSLELGDSAVYFCASSQDRGNKAFFGQGTRLTVV.

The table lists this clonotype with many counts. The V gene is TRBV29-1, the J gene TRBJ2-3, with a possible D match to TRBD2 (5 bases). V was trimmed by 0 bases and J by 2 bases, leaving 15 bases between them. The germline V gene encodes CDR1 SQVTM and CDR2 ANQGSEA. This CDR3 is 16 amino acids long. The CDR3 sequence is CSVEDRGSWTTDTQYF. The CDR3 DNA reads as TGCAGCGTTGAAGATCGAGGGAGCTGGACCACAGATACGCAGTATTTT.

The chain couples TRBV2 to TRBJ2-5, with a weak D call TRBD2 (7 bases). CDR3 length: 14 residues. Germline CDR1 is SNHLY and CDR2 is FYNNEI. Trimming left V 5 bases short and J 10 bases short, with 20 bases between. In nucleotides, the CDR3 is TGTGCCAGCAGTATTCAGAGGCGGGGGCAGGACCAGTACTTC. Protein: CASSIQRRGQDQYF.